This entry lists 28 T cell receptor beta chains sequenced from one sample in a study of T cell clonality in common variable immunodeficiency. The antigens these receptors bind are not known. Study-wide results and caveats: Fewer deletions and N-nucleotide insertions were reportedly seen in common variable immunodeficiency TCR beta sequences.

Here immunoSEQ multiplex PCR was the method, and the copy in TCRdb shows in-frame clones only, minus some. The record shows about 33,000 clones for this sample, with no singletons present. The specimen sequenced was peripheral blood mononuclear cells. Source of these receptors: a human donor with common variable immunodeficiency.

As for this clone: The CDR3 extends 3 residues past the end of the read, so its final part is completed from the germline J gene. This chain links TRBV19 with TRBJ2-1; D gene uncertain. V gave up 5 bases and J gave up 3 bases, with 8 bases separating them. Germline V CDR1 and CDR2: LNHDA, SQIVND (reference sequence). The CDR3 runs 13 residues. CDR3 protein: CASSPNIYNEQFF. The covered CDR3 bases are TGTGCCAGTAGTCCCAACATCTACAATGAG.

Comment on this clone: Read data end 3 residues before the CDR3 end; the end is taken from the germline J gene. V usage is TRBV6-2 or TRBV6-3 and J usage is TRBJ2-7, with a weak D call TRBD1 (6 bases). The germline V gene has CDR1 MNHEY and CDR2 SVGEGT. V shed 2 bases and J shed 0 bases, with 11 bases lying between them. This CDR3 has 15 amino acids. The CDR3 loop reads CASSYPQGISYEQYF. The sequenced part of the CDR3 DNA is TGTGCCAGCAGTTACCCACAGGGTATCTCCTACGAG.

For this clone: The read falls 3 residues short of the CDR3 end, and the missing part is taken from the germline J gene. The genes are TRBV6-1 and TRBJ2-3; no reliable D call. Germline V lookup: CDR1 MNHNS, CDR2 SASEGT. CDR3 length equals 17 residues. V shed 1 base and J shed 0 bases, with 14 bases lying between them. The chain's CDR3 is CASSEGESAHSTDTQYF. The part of the CDR3 DNA that was read is TGTGCCAGCAGTGAAGGAGAGTCAGCGCATAGCACAGATACG.

Within the sample, this clone is medium-sized. The read is 3 residues too short to cover the CDR3 end, so that end is filled in from the germline J gene. The rearrangement joins TRBV11-3 to TRBJ1-3, with D maybe TRBD1 (5 bases). The length of the CDR3 is 13 residues. With 5 bases removed from V and 4 bases from J, the gap between germline ends came to 9 bases. Germline lookup yields CDR1 SGHNT and CDR2 YENEEA. CDR3 bases read: TGTGCCAGCAGCACCAGACAGGGAAACACC. This sequence encodes CASSTRQGNT. In full, the CDR3 reads CASSTRQGNTIYF.

To note about this clone: Sequencing ends 3 residues short of the CDR3 end; the germline J gene provides the rest. The V gene is TRBV18, the J gene TRBJ1-1; unclear D gene. The CDR3 contains 14 residues. V was pared by 3 bases and J by 5 bases, with 13 bases between. Germline V gene sequence: CDR1 KGHSH, CDR2 LQKENI. CDR3 in amino acids: CASSPSGAVTEAFF. The DNA read from the CDR3 is TGTGCCAGCTCACCCAGCGGTGCTGTGACTGAA. Full variable domain (outside the CDR3, taken from reference TRBV18 and TRBJ1-1): NAGVMQNPRHLVRRRGQEARLRCSPMKGHSHVYWYRQLPEEGLKFMVYLQKENIIDESGMPKERFSAEFPKEGPSILRIQQVVRGDSAAYFCASSPSGAVTEAFFGQGTRLTVV.

This clone was found many times. The read finishes 3 residues shy of the CDR3 end, and the germline J gene is used to complete it. The J gene is TRBJ2-5, the V gene TRBV20-1; D possibly corresponds to TRBD1 (6 bases). Looked up from germline, CDR1 is DFQATT and CDR2 is SNEGSKA (reference sequence). Trimming removed 0 bases at V and 3 bases at J, with 14 bases between. CDR3 length: 15 residues. The CDR3 bases that were read are TGCAGTGCTAGAGATGGGGGCACCGGGAAAGAGACC. It yields the protein CSARDGGTGKET. The whole CDR3 reads CSARDGGTGKETQYF.

This clone occurred a few times. With the read ending 3 residues before the CDR3 end, the germline J gene is used to fill in that end. The chain uses TRBV7-9 and TRBJ2-5; D unclear. The CDR3 totals 14 residues. Trimming pared 5 bases from V and 4 bases from J, leaving 14 bases between. Germline V lookup: CDR1 SEHNR, CDR2 FQNEAQ (reference sequence). The DNA read from the CDR3 is TGTGCCAGCAGCCTAGACATTTTACGAGAGACC. Protein sequence: CASSLDILRET. The entire CDR3 sequence reads CASSLDILRETQYF.

This clone was seen a handful of times. The CDR3 end lies 3 residues beyond the end of the read and is filled in from the germline J gene. V is TRBV19 and J is TRBJ1-1; TRBD1 aligns across 8 bases. Germline CDR1 is LNHDA and CDR2 is SQIVND (reference sequence). The CDR3 sequence is 18 residues long. V dropped 5 bases and J dropped 1; count of bases not matched to a gene: 15. Incomplete CDR3 DNA: TGTGCCAGTAGTTCATACCAAGGGACAGGTTATAGGAACACTGAA. Encoded protein: CASSSYQGTGYRNTE. The entire CDR3 sequence reads CASSSYQGTGYRNTEAFF. The full variable domain, its missing parts supplied by reference TRBV19 and TRBJ1-1, is DGGITQSPKYLFRKEGQNVTLSCEQNLNHDAMYWYRQDPGQGLRLIYYSQIVNDFQKGDIAEGYSVSREKKESFPLTVTSAQKNPTAFYLCASSSYQGTGYRNTEAFFGQGTRLTVV.

There are a few counts of this clone. The read ends 3 residues early relative to the CDR3; the germline J gene fills the gap. The chain links TRBV2 to TRBJ1-2, with a weak D call TRBD1 (5 bases). The germline V gene encodes CDR1 SNHLY and CDR2 FYNNEI. CDR3 length equals 12 residues. The ends were cut back, 7 bases at V and 7 bases at J, with 13 bases in the middle. The covered CDR3 bases are TGTGCCAGCATCCAGGGTATGGCTGGC. Its protein is CASIQGMAG. The whole CDR3 reads CASIQGMAGYTF. Full variable domain (missing parts from reference TRBV2 and TRBJ1-2): EPEVTQTPSHQVTQMGQEVILRCVPISNHLYFYWYRQILGQKVEFLVSFYNNEISEKSEIFDDQFSVERPDGSNFTLKIRSTKLEDSAMYFCASIQGMAGYTFGSGTRLTVV.

This clone was observed at least ten times. Coverage ceases 3 residues before the CDR3 finishes, and the germline J gene fills in the end. The V call is TRBV29-1, the J call TRBJ2-1, with TRBD2 matching 8 bases. CDR1 and CDR2 from the germline V gene are SQVTM and ANQGSEA. J was trimmed by 8 bases and V by 4 bases; bases with no gene match: 7. The CDR3 totals 13 residues. The sequenced CDR3 bases are TGCAGCGTTGCGGGGGGGCCTTACTATGAG. This translates into CSVAGGPYYE. The complete CDR3 protein is CSVAGGPYYEQFF.

Only a few counts were recorded for this clone. The CDR3 end is not reached by the read, which stops 3 residues before it; the germline J gene fills it in. The chain couples TRBV7-3 to TRBJ1-1; D gene uncertain. Trimming took 5 bases from V and 2 from J, leaving 12 bases between them. Germline CDR1 and CDR2: SGHTA and FQGTGA. This CDR3 contains 14 residues. The DNA read from the CDR3 is TGTGCCAGCAGCCCAGGCTCCTCTAACACTGAA. Encoded protein: CASSPGSSNTE. The entire CDR3 is CASSPGSSNTEAFF. The whole variable domain, filled in from reference TRBV7-3 and TRBJ1-1, reads GAGVSQTPSNKVTEKGKYVELRCDPISGHTALYWYRQSLGQGPEFLIYFQGTGAADDSGLPNDRFFAVRPEGSVSTLKIQRTERGDSAVYLCASSPGSSNTEAFFGQGTRLTVV.

This clone has only a few counts. The read ends 3 residues early relative to the CDR3; the germline J gene fills the gap. The chain recombines TRBV7-3 with TRBJ2-5; tentative D call: TRBD1 (7 bases). Per germline, CDR1 SGHTA and CDR2 FQGTGA. The CDR3 spans 15 residues. The V and J ends lost 4 bases and 4 bases respectively, with 16 bases between them. The covered CDR3 bases are TGTGCCAGCAGCTCAGGGGGGCCAGGTTCAGAGACC. Its protein is CASSSGGPGSET. The full CDR3 protein is CASSSGGPGSETQYF.

This clone was detected ten times or more. The sequenced CDR3 bases are TGTGCCAGCAGCCAAGATTACACAGGGAGGCGCAATGAG. It encodes CASSQDYTGRRNE. The entire CDR3 protein is CASSQDYTGRRNEQFF. The chain combines TRBV4-2 with TRBJ2-1, with D perhaps given as TRBD1 or TRBD2 (6 bases each). The read ends 3 residues shy of where the CDR3 ends; the end is completed using the germline J gene. CDR1 LGHNA and CDR2 YNFKEQ come from the germline V gene. Trimming shortened V by 0 bases and J by 6 bases, and 15 bases separated the two germline ends. The CDR3 length is 16 residues.

In its sample, this clone was seen many times. Read sequence stops 3 residues before the CDR3 end, and the germline J gene provides the missing end. The chain couples TRBV2 to TRBJ2-7; the match to TRBD1 covers 9 bases. The length of the CDR3 is 15 residues. CDR1 is SNHLY, CDR2 FYNNEI, per germline. V trimming: 6 bases; J trimming: 6 bases; junction bases outside the gene matches: 12. The CDR3 bases that were read are TGTGCCAGCAGCACCCCCTCCGGGACAGGGTTCGAG. It yields the protein CASSTPSGTGFE. The entire CDR3 protein reads CASSTPSGTGFEQYF.

This clone was seen more than once but under ten times. The read terminates 3 residues ahead of where the CDR3 ends, so the germline J gene completes it. The V and J genes are TRBV6-8 and TRBJ2-3, with D maybe TRBD2 (5 bases). Trimming left V 2 bases short and J 1 base short, with 13 bases between. Germline V CDR1 and CDR2: MNHGY, SAAAGT. The CDR3 extends over 16 amino acids. The CDR3 region is CASSYGLVSGTDTQYF. The CDR3 DNA, read in part, is TGTGCCAGCAGTTACGGACTCGTCTCGGGCACAGATACG.

As for this clone: The observed sequence ends 3 residues before the CDR3 terminus, with the missing tail filled in from the germline J gene. The chain combines TRBV18 with TRBJ1-6, with TRBD1 matching 9 bases. The CDR3 extends over 18 amino acids. V shed 6 bases and J 0 bases; nucleotides not matched to a gene: 9. Germline V gene data show CDR1 as KGHSH and CDR2 as LQKENI. The CDR3 DNA, read in part, is TGTGCCAGCTCCCCAATCGGGACAGGGAGCTCCTATAATTCACCC. Translating it yields CASSPIGTGSSYNSP. The whole CDR3 sequence reads CASSPIGTGSSYNSPLHF. The complete variable domain, with remaining parts taken from reference TRBV18 and TRBJ1-6, reads NAGVMQNPRHLVRRRGQEARLRCSPMKGHSHVYWYRQLPEEGLKFMVYLQKENIIDESGMPKERFSAEFPKEGPSILRIQQVVRGDSAAYFCASSPIGTGSSYNSPLHFGNGTRLTVT.

With regard to this clone: The read falls 3 residues short of the CDR3 end, and the missing part is taken from the germline J gene. The chain recombines TRBV2 with TRBJ1-5, with D perhaps TRBD1 (6 bases). V lost 7 bases and J lost 1, with 8 bases in between. The CDR3 runs to 13 residues. Germline assignment: CDR1 SNHLY and CDR2 FYNNEI. The covered CDR3 bases are TGTGCCAGCAAGGGGGACAGCAATCAGCCC. This gives the protein CASKGDSNQP. The entire CDR3 protein is CASKGDSNQPQHF.

In its sample, this clone was seen many times. The read ends 3 residues early relative to the CDR3; the germline J gene fills the gap. The rearrangement uses TRBV14 and TRBJ1-1, with D possibly matching TRBD1 (5 bases). CDR3 length: 13 residues. V lost 4 bases, J lost 0 bases, and 6 bases lay in between. The germline gives CDR1 SGHDN, CDR2 FVKESK. CDR3 bases read: TGTGCCAGCAGCCGACAGTTGAACACTGAA. Its translation: CASSRQLNTE. The complete CDR3 protein is CASSRQLNTEAFF.

This clone has a count of ten or more. The read terminates 3 residues before the CDR3 end, so the remaining end is supplied by the germline J gene. The chain couples TRBV13 to TRBJ1-5, with 7 positions matching TRBD1. V lost 0 bases to trimming and J lost 6 bases; unmatched junction nucleotides: 5. Per the germline V gene, CDR1 is PRHDT and CDR2 is FYEKMQ (reference sequence). There are 15 residues in the CDR3. CDR3 DNA, as far as it was read: TGTGCCAGCAGCTTAGGCTTAGGGGGCGTTCAGCCC. Its translation: CASSLGLGGVQP. The whole CDR3 protein reads CASSLGLGGVQPQHF.

This clone was seen a handful of times. The read ends 3 residues early relative to the CDR3; the germline J gene fills the gap. J is TRBJ2-7 and V is TRBV7-6; D may be TRBD1 (5 bases). Trimming took off 4 bases at V and 6 bases at J, with 16 bases between the two ends. Germline V gene sequence: CDR1 SGHVS, CDR2 FNYEAQ. This CDR3 has 14 amino acids. The DNA read from the CDR3 is TGTGCCAGCAGCTCCCGGGCAGGGATTGGCGAG. Translated, it gives CASSSRAGIGE. The entire CDR3 protein reads CASSSRAGIGEQYF. The full variable domain, rest sourced from reference TRBV7-6 and TRBJ2-7, is GAGVSQSPRYKVTKRGQDVALRCDPISGHVSLYWYRQALGQGPEFLTYFNYEAQQDKSGLPNDRFSAERPEGSISTLTIQRTEQRDSAMYRCASSSRAGIGEQYFGPGTRLTVT.

Turning to this clone: The read terminates 3 residues ahead of where the CDR3 ends, so the germline J gene completes it. V gene TRBV6-1 combines with J gene TRBJ1-4; D not resolved. There are 15 residues in the CDR3. Germline V CDR1 and CDR2: MNHNS, SASEGT. The CDR3 loop reads CASSESLPPKGKLFF. The sequenced part of the CDR3 DNA is TGTGCCAGCAGTGAATCGCTCCCTCCGAAGGGTAAA.

In regard to this clone: Read sequence stops 3 residues before the CDR3 end, and the germline J gene provides the missing end. This sequence joins TRBV18 and TRBJ2-1; TRBD1 matches 10 bases. V trimming: 5 bases; J trimming: 7 bases; junction bases outside the gene matches: 8. The CDR3 covers 15 residues. Germline assignment: CDR1 KGHSH and CDR2 LQKENI. CDR3 DNA (partial): TGTGCCAGCTCAGGCCGGGACAGGGGCCTGAATGAG. It specifies CASSGRDRGLNE. The entire CDR3 protein is CASSGRDRGLNEQFF.

This clone has just a few counts. The sequenced fragment ends 3 residues before the CDR3 boundary, so the rest is inferred from the germline J gene. V usage is TRBV5-1 and J usage is TRBJ1-2; the D gene is possibly TRBD1 (6 bases). Germline V gene sequence: CDR1 SGHRS, CDR2 YFSETQ. The CDR3 totals 15 residues. The germline V and J ends were trimmed by 4 bases and 1 base, with 14 bases remaining between them. CDR3 sequence: CASSQSTGVNYGYTF. CDR3 bases read: TGCGCCAGCAGCCAATCGACAGGCGTTAACTATGGC.

In this sample, this clone turned up many times. The CDR3 sequence: CASSLRGSGELFF. Incomplete CDR3 DNA: TGTGCCAGCAGCTTGAGGGGTAGCGGGGAG. The chain links TRBV13 to TRBJ2-2; D tentatively reads TRBD1 or TRBD2 (5 bases each). The read terminates 3 residues before the CDR3 end, so the remaining end is supplied by the germline J gene. V was clipped by 3 bases and J by 7 bases, with 9 bases between them. The CDR3 is made up of 13 amino acids. Germline lookup yields CDR1 PRHDT and CDR2 FYEKMQ (reference sequence).

A note on this clone: The junction does not match germline at one end; this may be a read error. The sequence runs out 3 residues before the end of the CDR3; the remainder is reconstructed from the germline J gene. The chain carries TRBV7-7 and TRBJ1-4; a possible D gene is TRBD1 (5 bases). The germline V gene encodes CDR1 SSHAT and CDR2 FNYEAQ (reference sequence). This CDR3 has 14 residues. CDR3 protein: CASSPLGGKEKLFF. The CDR3 bases that were read are TGTGCTAGCAGCCCCTTGGGGGGGAAGGAAAAA. Using reference TRBV7-7 and TRBJ1-4 for the parts outside the CDR3, the full variable domain is GAGVSQSPRYKVTKRGQDVTLRCDPISSHATLYWYQQALGQGPEFLTYFNYEAQPDKSGLPSDRFSAERPEGSISTLTIQRTEQRDSAMYRCASSPLGGKEKLFFGSGTQLSVL.

There are many counts of this clone. The read finishes 3 residues shy of the CDR3 end, and the germline J gene is used to complete it. The gene calls are TRBV5-1 and TRBJ1-4; a weak D match, TRBD1 (5 bases). The CDR3 covers 17 residues. Germline V lookup: CDR1 SGHRS, CDR2 YFSETQ. Trimming stripped 1 base from V and 3 bases from J, with 16 bases between. The CDR3 is CASSLSPPGRPNEKLFF. CDR3 bases read: TGCGCCAGCAGCTTGTCCCCCCCAGGGCGGCCTAATGAAAAA.

This clone was seen ten or more times. The read gets to within 3 residues of the CDR3 end, and the germline J gene fills in the rest. The chain carries TRBV5-6 and TRBJ1-4; no definite D call. This CDR3 comprises 15 residues. Between the trimmed V and J ends, which lost 4 bases and 3 bases, there was a span of 13 bases. The germline CDR1 and CDR2 sequences are SGHDT and YYEEEE. The CDR3 here is CASSQAGYSNEKLFF. CDR3 DNA, as far as it was read: TGTGCCAGCAGCCAGGCGGGGTACTCTAATGAAAAA.

On this clone itself: The CDR3 end is not reached by the read, which stops 3 residues before it; the germline J gene fills it in. The chain couples TRBV11-2 to TRBJ2-5; 10 bases match TRBD1. Germline lookup yields CDR1 SGHAT and CDR2 FQNNGV. Trimming took 1 base from V and 2 from J; bases not matched to a gene: 1. The CDR3 length is 15 residues. CDR3 amino acids: CASSLGGQGQETQYF. The sequenced CDR3 bases are TGTGCCAGCAGCTTAGGGGGACAGGGGCAAGAGACC.